What follows describes a single TCR beta chain. Methods used by the authors: Amplifying reference gene primers gave estimates of nucleated cell counts. This table comes from immunoSEQ multiplex PCR, and its TCRdb copy is limited to in-frame clones, with some not included. V, J and clone size are taken as reported in that table, and D and trimming were inferred from the DNA itself. The sample shows 250,000 to 300,000 clones, 85% to 90% of them seen only once. The data stem from a study of blood T cell repertoires in COVID-19. Study-level information: PBMCs, B-cell-depleted T cells, or T cells were the source of the cDNA or gDNA that made up the material.

Per germline, CDR1 SGHTA and CDR2 FQGTGA. J gave up 10 bases and V 1 base, and 3 bases lay outside the gene matches. CDR3 length: 15 amino acids. The genes are TRBV7-3 and TRBJ1-6; 11 nucleotides agree with TRBD1. The clonotype was recovered from a woman between 40 and 50 years old who had recovered from COVID-19. Source material: peripheral blood. CDR3 DNA sequence: TGTGCCAGCAGCTTAATGCGGGACAGGGGGTCACCCCTCCACTTT. This codes for CASSLMRDRGSPLHF.